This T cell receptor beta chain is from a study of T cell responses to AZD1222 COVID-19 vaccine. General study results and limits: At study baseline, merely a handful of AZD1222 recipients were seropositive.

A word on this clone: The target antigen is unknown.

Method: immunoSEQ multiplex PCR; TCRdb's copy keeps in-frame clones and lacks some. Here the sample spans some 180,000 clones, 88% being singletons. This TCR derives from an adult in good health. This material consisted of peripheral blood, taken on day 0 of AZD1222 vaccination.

In DNA form, the CDR3 reads TGTGCCAGCAGCTCAGGACAGCCCAATCAGCCCCAGCATTTT. Its protein product is CASSSGQPNQPQHF. The gene calls are TRBV7-9 and TRBJ1-5; a weak D match, TRBD1 (6 bases). The CDR3 has 14 residues. V lost 4 bases and J 3 bases, leaving 10 bases between the germline ends. Germline V gives CDR1 SEHNR, CDR2 FQNEAQ (reference sequence).